This T cell receptor beta chain derives from a study of blood T cell repertoires in COVID-19. As for the study in general: The origin of the acute and convalescent COVID-19 samples was the United States, Italy and Spain. T cells, B-cell-depleted T cells, or PBMCs supplied cDNA or gDNA.

This CDR3 region has 15 residues. Germline assignment: CDR1 SGHNT and CDR2 YENEEA. The V end was cut by 6 bases, the J end by 0 bases, with 11 bases between. In the original analysis: Reference gene primer amplification in the assay estimated nucleated cell counts. Assay used: immunoSEQ multiplex PCR; TCRdb lists only in-frame clones, some missing. The V and J calls and clone size were taken over from that table, and D and trimming were inferred from the DNA. Of roughly 43,000 clones listed, more than 75% are singletons. Material: peripheral blood. V gene TRBV11-3 combines with J gene TRBJ2-2; the D gene is possibly TRBD1 (6 bases). The TCR comes from a human donor in a cohort sampled during active COVID-19. CDR3 residues: CASRQGTANTGELFF. DNA for the CDR3: TGTGCCAGCAGGCAGGGGACCGCGAACACCGGGGAGCTGTTTTTT.